This T cell receptor (beta chain) was found in a study of T cells in Graves' hyperthyroidism and ophthalmopathy. Patients were excluded for uncontrolled infection, other autoimmune disease, pregnancy or lactation. The PBMCs had their origin in approximately 10 ml of fresh peripheral blood. V trimming: 5 bases; J trimming: 4 bases; junction bases outside the gene matches: 8. The germline gives CDR1 ENHRY, CDR2 SYGVKD. The CDR3 spans 15 residues. This clonotype showed up many times. From RNA transcripts, TCR beta CDR3 regions were amplified. A first-round RT-PCR of the TCR CDR3 used the HTBI primer set. TCRdb itself ran the multiplex PCR reads through MiXCR, one entry per CDR3 protein. The data hold about 610,000 distinct CDR3 sequences, with approximately 15% observed a single time.

The receptor comes from a woman aged 40 to 50 with Graves' ophthalmopathy. The chain has TRBV10-3 and TRBJ1-5; 7 bases line up with TRBD1. The sequenced sample consisted of blood. CDR3 in amino acids: CAISPPGTDNQPQHF. In DNA, the CDR3 is TGTGCCATCAGTCCACCCGGGACAGATAATCAGCCCCAGCATTTT.